This TCR beta chain stems from a study of early T cells in non-severe SARS-CoV-2 infection. Overall study results and limits: Database matching using VDJdb favored anti-spike CD8 responses, with private and CD4 specificities left missing.

This clonotype turned up a few times. Antigen specificity is unknown. Researchers attached unique molecular identifiers to individual cDNA molecules. One entry per CDR3 protein results from TCRdb running MiXCR on the 5' RACE reads. The data hold roughly 43,000 distinct CDR3 sequences, with 20% to 25% observed a single time. The material was whole blood, obtained at baseline. The receptor was derived from an adult who was a healthcare worker with PCR-confirmed SARS-CoV-2 infection or an uninfected control (not recorded which).

CDR3 region: CAISEQGGFTGELFF. DNA of the CDR3: TGTGCCATCAGTGAACAAGGGGGATTTACCGGGGAGCTGTTTTTT. The chain links TRBV10-3 to TRBJ2-2; tentatively, D is TRBD1 (6 bases). The CDR3 consists of 15 residues. Germline V CDR1 and CDR2: ENHRY, SYGVKD. Deletions cut 3 bases from V and 5 bases from J, with 13 bases between.